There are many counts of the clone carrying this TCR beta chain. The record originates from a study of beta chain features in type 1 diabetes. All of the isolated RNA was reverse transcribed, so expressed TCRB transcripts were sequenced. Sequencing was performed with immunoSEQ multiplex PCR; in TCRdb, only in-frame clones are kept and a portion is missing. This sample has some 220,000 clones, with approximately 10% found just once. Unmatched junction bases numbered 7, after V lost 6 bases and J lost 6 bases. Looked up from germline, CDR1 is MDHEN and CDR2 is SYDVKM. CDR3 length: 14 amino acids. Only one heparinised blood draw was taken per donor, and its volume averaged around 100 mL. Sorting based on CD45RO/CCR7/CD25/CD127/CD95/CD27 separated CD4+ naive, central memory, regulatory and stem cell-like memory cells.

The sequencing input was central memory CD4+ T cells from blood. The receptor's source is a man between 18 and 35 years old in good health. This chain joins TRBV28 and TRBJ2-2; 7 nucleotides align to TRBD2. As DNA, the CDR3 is TGTGCCAGCAGAGGGACTAATCTGGCCGGGGAGCTGTTTTTT. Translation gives CASRGTNLAGELFF.